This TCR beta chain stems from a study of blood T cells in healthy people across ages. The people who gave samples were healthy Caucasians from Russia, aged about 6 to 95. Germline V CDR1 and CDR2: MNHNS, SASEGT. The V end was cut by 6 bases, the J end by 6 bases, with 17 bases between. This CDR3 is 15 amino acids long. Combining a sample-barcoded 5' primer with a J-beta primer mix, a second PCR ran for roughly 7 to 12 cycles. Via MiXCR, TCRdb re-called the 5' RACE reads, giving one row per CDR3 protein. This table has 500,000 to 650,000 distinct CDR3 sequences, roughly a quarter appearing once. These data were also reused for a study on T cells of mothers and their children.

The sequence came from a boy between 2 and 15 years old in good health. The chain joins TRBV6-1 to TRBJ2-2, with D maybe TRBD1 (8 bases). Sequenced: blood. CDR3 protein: CASRNRGGRSGELFF. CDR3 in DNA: TGTGCCAGCAGAAACAGGGGGGGCAGGTCCGGGGAGCTGTTTTTT.